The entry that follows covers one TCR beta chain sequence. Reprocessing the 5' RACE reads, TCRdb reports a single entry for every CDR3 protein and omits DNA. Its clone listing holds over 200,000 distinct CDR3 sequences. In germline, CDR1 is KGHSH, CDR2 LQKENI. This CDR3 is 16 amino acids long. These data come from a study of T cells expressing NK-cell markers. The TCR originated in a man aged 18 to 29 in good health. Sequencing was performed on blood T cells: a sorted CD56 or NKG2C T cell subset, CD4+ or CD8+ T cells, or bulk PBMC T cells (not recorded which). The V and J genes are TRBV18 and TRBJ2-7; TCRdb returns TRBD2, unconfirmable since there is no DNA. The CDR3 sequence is CASSPRSGRLHYEQYF.